This T cell receptor (beta chain) originates from a study of shared T cell receptors in the human thymus. Sequenced by immunoSEQ multiplex PCR; TCRdb stores in-frame clones only, minus some. The sample yields about 540,000 clones, approximately 78% seen once. These data were also reused for a study on human thymus T cells. From that second work: The source of the thymus tissue was resections taken during corrective heart surgery. V and J gene usage appeared biased in thymic and blood repertoires. The related literature has documented a marked overlap of thymic repertoires among unrelated individuals.

This TCR came from a boy under two years old with a congenital heart defect. The sample taken for sequencing was thymocytes.

The CDR3 region is CASSHLIPGTPTDTQYF. DNA for the CDR3: TGCGCCAGCAGCCACCTAATTCCCGGGACTCCCACAGATACGCAGTATTTT. The chain carries TRBV4-1 and TRBJ2-3; tentatively, D is TRBD2 (6 bases). The V gene's germline CDR1 is MGHRA and CDR2 YSYEKL. V gave up 3 bases and J gave up 2 bases, with 18 bases separating them. This CDR3 has 17 residues.